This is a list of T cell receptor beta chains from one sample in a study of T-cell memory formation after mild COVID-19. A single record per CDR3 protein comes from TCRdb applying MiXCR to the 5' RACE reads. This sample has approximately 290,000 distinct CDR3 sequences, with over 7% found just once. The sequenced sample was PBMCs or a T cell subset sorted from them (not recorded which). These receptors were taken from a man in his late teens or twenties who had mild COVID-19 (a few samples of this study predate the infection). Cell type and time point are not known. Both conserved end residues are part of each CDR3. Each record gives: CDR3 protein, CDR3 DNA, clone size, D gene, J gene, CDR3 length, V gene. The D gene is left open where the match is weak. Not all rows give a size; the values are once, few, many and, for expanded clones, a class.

CASSQNTGIYNEQFF,TGTGCCAGCTCACAAAACACAGGGATCTACAATGAGCAGTTCTTC,many,.,TRBJ2-1,15,TRBV18
CASSFPDRVYGYTF,TGTGCCAGCAGCTTCCCGGACAGGGTTTATGGCTACACCTTC,many,TRBD1,TRBJ1-2,14,TRBV5-6
CASTIVGGAYNEQFF,TGTGCCAGCACCATCGTCGGGGGGGCCTACAATGAGCAGTTCTTC,few,TRBD2,TRBJ2-1,15,TRBV12-3/TRBV12-4
CASSLSGVSGTRFDEQFF,TGTGCCAGCAGCTTGTCGGGGGTATCCGGGACTAGGTTCGATGAGCAGTTCTTC,few,TRBD2,TRBJ2-1,18,TRBV5-4
CASSEMRSANYGYTF,TGTGCCAGCAGTGAAATGCGCTCAGCTAACTATGGCTACACCTTC,.,.,TRBJ1-2,15,TRBV2
CSVFRNTGELFF,TGCAGCGTTTTTAGGAACACCGGGGAGCTGTTTTTT,.,.,TRBJ2-2,12,TRBV29-1
CSATSEYNEQFF,TGCAGTGCCACCTCGGAGTACAATGAGCAGTTCTTC,few,.,TRBJ2-1,12,TRBV20-1
CASSYGGGARVGELFF,TGTGCCAGCAGTTACGGAGGCGGCGCTCGGGTCGGGGAGCTGTTTTTT,many,.,TRBJ2-2,16,TRBV6-5
CASRGLLSTGGYTF,TGTGCCAGCAGGGGGTTACTCAGTACTGGAGGCTACACCTTC,few,.,TRBJ1-2,14,TRBV12-3/TRBV12-4
CASSGLAGRVLNEQFF,TGTGCCAGCAGTGGACTAGCGGGTCGGGTATTAAATGAGCAGTTCTTC,many,TRBD2,TRBJ2-1,16,TRBV7-6
CASRSTGTDAYEQYF,TGTGCCAGCAGGTCTACCGGGACAGACGCCTACGAGCAGTACTTC,many,TRBD1,TRBJ2-7,15,TRBV7-2